This paragraph reports one T cell receptor beta chain. CDR3 length equals 12 residues. Trimming took 5 bases from V and 4 from J, leaving 6 bases between them. Looked up from germline, CDR1 is SEHNR and CDR2 is FQNEAQ (reference sequence). TCRdb analysed the RT-PCR reads with MiXCR anew, one entry per CDR3 protein. The sample yields about 960,000 distinct CDR3 sequences, 18% seen once. The sample is drawn from a study of patients and donors after allogeneic stem cell transplantation. J is TRBJ2-4 and V is TRBV7-9; no clear D. Sequencing used blood, either unsorted or a sorted T cell fraction (not recorded which). The TCR comes from a human donor who was either an allogeneic HSCT recipient or a stem cell or donor lymphocyte infusion donor (not recorded which). It is not recorded whose cells these are; they may come from a transplant donor. The CDR3 here is CASSPGKNIQYF. The CDR3 DNA sequence: TGTGCCAGCAGCCCGGGTAAAAACATTCAGTACTTC.